The 23 T cell receptor beta chains presented below share a single source sample, sequenced in a study of monozygotic twins with inflammatory bowel disease. TCRdb reworked the 5' RACE reads into one entry per CDR3 protein, no DNA. This sample contains 400,000 to 500,000 distinct CDR3 sequences. The sample taken for sequencing was blood. The receptors derive from a human donor with ulcerative colitis or Crohn's disease, or a healthy co-twin of an affected twin (not recorded which).

The J gene is TRBJ1-6, the V gene TRBV4-3; the D call of TRBD1 rests on TCRdb alone, since no DNA is present to check it. This CDR3 region has 14 residues. The germline CDR1 and CDR2 sequences are LGHNA and YSLEER. CDR3 protein: CASSQGTGKSPLHF.

The chain carries TRBV20-1 and TRBJ2-7; TCRdb reports TRBD1, a call that lacks DNA to check it against. CDR3 length: 15 residues. Germline CDR1 and CDR2: DFQATT and SNEGSKA (reference sequence). The CDR3 here is CSASKGQGFTGEQYF.

V is TRBV20-1 and J is TRBJ2-1; TCRdb's assignment of TRBD1 cannot be checked, as there is no DNA. The germline V gene has CDR1 DFQATT and CDR2 SNEGSKA (reference sequence). CDR3 size: 14 residues. CDR3 region: CSARPRAGGNEQFF.

The chain joins TRBV7-9 to TRBJ2-1; TCRdb returns TRBD2, unconfirmable since there is no DNA. Per germline, CDR1 SEHNR and CDR2 FQNEAQ (reference sequence). This CDR3 contains 16 residues. CDR3 residues: CASRNDGTSAGNEQFF.

The rearrangement links TRBV7-6 to TRBJ2-3. Germline CDR1 and CDR2: SGHVS and FNYEAQ. The CDR3 is 16 residues long. This CDR3 is CASSLAHRTSTDTQYF.

The rearrangement joins TRBV12-3 or TRBV12-4 to TRBJ1-6; TCRdb reports TRBD1, a call that lacks DNA to check it against. This CDR3 is built from 14 residues. The CDR3 region is CASSSRDRGSPLHF.

The rearrangement links TRBV7-2 to TRBJ2-7; the TRBD2 assignment by TCRdb is unverifiable without DNA. This CDR3 spans 16 amino acids. Germline V lookup: CDR1 SGHTA, CDR2 FQGNSA. The CDR3 loop is CASKWLGGEGAYEQYF.

The gene calls are TRBV27 and TRBJ2-3. Germline CDR1 reads MNHEY; CDR2 reads SMNVEV (reference sequence). The CDR3 has 18 residues. This CDR3 is CASSFTNRRLSGTDTQYF.

CDR3 protein: CASSQDRSLAGSRGELFF. The chain has TRBV4-3 and TRBJ2-2; the TCRdb D gene call, TRBD2, has no DNA to confirm it. Germline CDR1 reads LGHNA; CDR2 reads YSLEER. The CDR3 sequence is 18 residues long.

This sequence joins TRBV3-1 and TRBJ1-5; TCRdb's assignment of TRBD1 cannot be checked, as there is no DNA. The CDR3 runs 14 residues. From germline, CDR1 is LGHDT and CDR2 YNNKEL (reference sequence). The CDR3 region is CASSQAAGYQPQHF.

The rearrangement links TRBV5-4 to TRBJ2-1; as DNA is missing, the TRBD1 call by TCRdb cannot be tested. Per germline, CDR1 SGHNT and CDR2 YYREEE (reference sequence). The CDR3 is 16 amino acids. CDR3 sequence reads: CASSFPRQGTYNEQFF.

V and J are TRBV20-1 and TRBJ1-2. This CDR3 contains 12 residues. Germline assignment: CDR1 DFQATT and CDR2 SNEGSKA (reference sequence). The CDR3: CSASRPIYGYTF.

The chain combines TRBV20-1 with TRBJ1-5. In germline, CDR1 is DFQATT, CDR2 SNEGSKA (reference sequence). The CDR3 covers 13 residues. CDR3 loop: CSAAEGLNQPQHF.

The CDR3 sequence is CASSLDGYPSDTQYF. This rearrangement joins TRBV5-1 to TRBJ2-3; as DNA is missing, the TRBD2 call by TCRdb cannot be tested. In germline, CDR1 is SGHRS, CDR2 YFSETQ. CDR3 length: 15 amino acids.

The gene calls are TRBV20-1 and TRBJ2-1. The CDR3 is 15 amino acids. Germline CDR1 is DFQATT and CDR2 is SNEGSKA (reference sequence). This chain's CDR3 is CSARDQTSAYNEQFF.

This chain joins TRBV29-1 and TRBJ2-2. CDR3 length: 12 residues. Germline CDR1 SQVTM, CDR2 ANQGSEA. The CDR3 loop is CSAALVAGELFF.

The chain recombines TRBV29-1 with TRBJ1-2; TCRdb reports TRBD1, a call that lacks DNA to check it against. CDR3 length equals 13 residues. Germline V gene sequence: CDR1 SQVTM, CDR2 ANQGSEA. CDR3 region: CSVPRGNSYGYTF.

The chain is built from TRBV20-1 and TRBJ2-3; TCRdb returns TRBD2, unconfirmable since there is no DNA. Germline V gives CDR1 DFQATT, CDR2 SNEGSKA (reference sequence). This CDR3 comprises 14 residues. CDR3 protein: CSASWRGGDDTQYF.

CDR3 protein: CASSPWTGEGYGYTF. The rearrangement links TRBV5-1 to TRBJ1-2; lacking DNA, the TRBD1 call made by TCRdb goes unchecked. CDR3 size: 15 residues. Per germline, CDR1 SGHRS and CDR2 YFSETQ.

The V call is TRBV28, the J call TRBJ2-5; the D gene TCRdb calls, TRBD1, cannot be checked with no DNA. CDR1 and CDR2 from the germline V gene are MDHEN and SYDVKM. The length of the CDR3 is 14 residues. CDR3 sequence: CASTQRGGKETQYF.

The V and J genes are TRBV3-1 and TRBJ2-5; TCRdb outputs TRBD1, but without DNA this stays unchecked. The germline CDR1 and CDR2 sequences are LGHDT and YNNKEL (reference sequence). The CDR3 totals 18 residues. CDR3 sequence: CASSQVPPGVFSGETQYF.

The chain uses TRBV5-8 and TRBJ2-5; TCRdb gives TRBD2 as the D gene, but with no DNA this cannot be confirmed. The CDR3 loop spans 16 amino acids. Looked up from germline, CDR1 is SGHTS and CDR2 is YDEGEE. The CDR3 loop reads CASSWGLAGGRETQYF.

The V gene is TRBV18, the J gene TRBJ1-5; TCRdb picks TRBD1, but there is no DNA to check that call. CDR1 is KGHSH and CDR2 is LQKENI in the germline V gene. The CDR3 is made up of 14 amino acids. The CDR3 loop reads CASSPDSPNQPQHF.